Sequencing of this T cell receptor (beta chain) was carried out in a study of shared clonotypes between healthy human individuals. Germline V gene sequence: CDR1 PRHDT, CDR2 FYEKMQ (reference sequence). The V and J ends lost 5 bases and 5 bases, in that order; junction bases with no gene match: 9. The CDR3 contains 15 residues. Repertoires were generated with immunoSEQ multiplex PCR, while TCRdb's copy carries only in-frame clones and drops some. Of about 2 million clones in the sample, about 95% were seen once. Positively selected for CCR7, the CD45RO-negative cells used as naive CD8 cells excluded terminally differentiated effector memory CD45RA+ cells.

The chain uses TRBV13 and TRBJ2-7, with 10 bases matching TRBD2. Material: naive CD8+ T cells sorted from blood. This TCR derives from a man younger than 30 in good health. CDR3 protein: CASSMGALAGDEQYF. As DNA, the CDR3 is TGTGCCAGCAGCATGGGGGCCCTAGCGGGAGACGAGCAGTACTTC.